This entry lists 18 T cell receptor beta chains sequenced from one sample in a study of regulatory T cells in long-lasting Graves disease. CDR3 regions were amplified by Arm-PCR using iRepertoire HTBI primers to build TCR beta libraries. One entry per CDR3 protein results from TCRdb running MiXCR on the multiplex PCR reads. The sample carries roughly 450,000 distinct CDR3 sequences, about 22% recorded once. Time point of the sample: persistent/refractory GD, antithyroid drugs over 5 years with positive TRAb. With RNA extracted from PBMCs as input, the TCR library was made. The material sequenced was peripheral blood mononuclear cells (PBMCs), taken when the disease was refractory, from a patient treated with antithyroid drugs. The receptors were sampled from a female donor with Graves disease.

The chain has TRBV3-1 and TRBJ1-1, with D hard to call. The germline V and J ends were trimmed by 4 bases and 1 base, with 13 bases remaining between them. CDR3 size: 15 residues. Looked up from germline, CDR1 is LGHDT and CDR2 is YNNKEL (reference sequence). The CDR3 here is CASSPGIGANTEAFF. The CDR3 nucleotides are TGTGCCAGCAGCCCGGGGATCGGTGCGAACACTGAAGCTTTCTTT. Drawing the rest from reference TRBV3-1 and TRBJ1-1, the complete variable domain is DTAVSQTPKYLVTQMGNDKSIKCEQNLGHDTMYWYKQDSKKFLKIMFSYNNKELIINETVPNRFSPKSPDKAHLNLHINSLELGDSAVYFCASSPGIGANTEAFFGQGTRLTVV.

This clonotype was observed at least ten times. V gene TRBV7-2 combines with J gene TRBJ2-5; D is perhaps TRBD1 or TRBD2 (5 bases each). Germline V gene lookup returns CDR1 SGHTA and CDR2 FQGNSA. This CDR3 comprises 13 residues. With 5 bases removed from V and 4 bases from J, the gap between germline ends came to 11 bases. The chain's CDR3 is CASSPGALETQYF. The CDR3 bases are TGTGCCAGCAGCCCCGGGGCTTTAGAGACCCAGTACTTC. Full variable domain (missing parts from reference TRBV7-2 and TRBJ2-5): GAGVSQSPSNKVTEKGKDVELRCDPISGHTALYWYRQSLGQGLEFLIYFQGNSAPDKSGLPSDRFSAERTGGSVSTLTIQRTQQEDSAVYLCASSPGALETQYFGPGTRLLVL.

In this sample, this clonotype turned up a few times. This chain uses TRBV6-5 with TRBJ2-5; no firm D call. V was cut by 2 bases and J by 1 base, with 8 bases left in between. The CDR3 covers 14 residues. CDR1 MNHEY and CDR2 SVGAGI come from the germline V gene. CDR3 DNA: TGTGCCAGCAGTTACGGTCGGAGCCAAGAGACCCAGTACTTC. It translates to CASSYGRSQETQYF.

The rearrangement uses TRBV20-1 and TRBJ1-5; 11 bases match TRBD1. From germline, CDR1 is DFQATT and CDR2 SNEGSKA (reference sequence). The CDR3 has 15 amino acids. V trimming: 0 bases; J trimming: 8 bases; junction bases outside the gene matches: 6. The CDR3 region is CSARDGTGGLEPQHF. The CDR3 DNA reads TGCAGTGCTAGAGATGGGACAGGGGGACTAGAGCCCCAGCATTTT.

This clonotype was detected many times. This chain uses TRBV20-1 with TRBJ1-5, with D possibly TRBD1 on 5 matching bases. This CDR3 spans 14 amino acids. Trimming pared 6 bases from V and 3 bases from J, leaving 15 bases between. In germline, CDR1 is DFQATT, CDR2 SNEGSKA (reference sequence). Here the CDR3 reads CSATQGGPNQPQHF. Written as DNA, the CDR3 is TGCAGTGCCACCCAGGGCGGACCCAATCAGCCCCAGCATTTT.

J is TRBJ2-2 and V is TRBV19, with 8 positions matching TRBD2. V lost 0 bases, J lost 7 bases, and 16 bases stayed unmatched. Germline loops: CDR1 LNHDA, CDR2 SQIVND (reference sequence). The CDR3 extends over 19 amino acids. DNA for the CDR3: TGTGCCAGTAGTATAGATTTCTTGGCAGCGGGGGCCTTGAACGGGGAGCTGTTTTTT. Protein sequence: CASSIDFLAAGALNGELFF.

V gene TRBV30 combines with J gene TRBJ2-2, with 7 bases lining up with TRBD1. CDR3 length equals 15 residues. Germline V gene lookup returns CDR1 GTSNPN and CDR2 SVGIG (reference sequence). Trimming at V came to 2 bases and at J to 5 bases, leaving 8 bases not matched to a gene. CDR3 nucleotide sequence: TGTGCCTGGAGTCGACAGGGCACCACGACCGGGGAGCTGTTTTTT. This gives the protein CAWSRQGTTTGELFF.

V gene TRBV12-3 or TRBV12-4 combines with J gene TRBJ1-2, with a weak D call TRBD1 (5 bases). The CDR3 has 13 amino acids. Trimming left V 4 bases short and J 6 bases short, with 12 bases between. The CDR3 DNA follows: TGTGCCAGCAGTTGGGACGGCAGGCATGGCTACACCTTC. Its translation: CASSWDGRHGYTF.

On this clonotype: A much larger clone sits a single nucleotide away, making a read error possible. Lacking the conserved final phenylalanine or tryptophan, this CDR3 likely reflects a read error. This chain connects TRBV29-1 to TRBJ1-2, with D hard to call. The CDR3 is 11 residues long. The germline V and J ends were trimmed by 2 bases and 1 base, with 2 bases remaining between them. Germline CDR1 and CDR2: SQVTM and ANQGSEA. The CDR3 DNA reads TGCAGCGTTGAACTTAACTATGGCTACACCCTC. Translation: CSVELNYGYTL.

Concerning this clonotype: This may come from a read error, since a much larger clone is one base off. Since no conserved phenylalanine or tryptophan closes the CDR3, a read error is the likely cause. The CDR3 sequence: CASSGQGKYGYTS. CDR3 DNA sequence: TGTGCCAGCAGTGGACAGGGGAAGTATGGCTACACCTCC. The rearrangement uses TRBV3-1 and TRBJ1-2; 9 nucleotides align to TRBD1. The CDR3 loop spans 13 amino acids. Germline V gene sequence: CDR1 LGHDT, CDR2 YNNKEL (reference sequence). With 6 bases clipped from V and 5 bases from J, the junction kept 4 bases outside the gene matches.

This clonotype was seen a handful of times. CDR3 in amino acids: CASSLTGYTGREQYF. In DNA form, the CDR3 reads TGTGCCAGCAGCCTGACCGGGTACACTGGTCGCGAGCAGTACTTC. This rearrangement joins TRBV7-2 to TRBJ2-7; D not certain. The CDR3 sequence is 15 residues long. Trimming cost V 5 bases and J 6 bases, with 20 bases left between them. Germline lookup yields CDR1 SGHTA and CDR2 FQGNSA.

This clonotype was recorded at least ten times. The CDR3 DNA follows: TGTGCCAGCAGTTTCGTTGGACAGGGGGCGACCGATCACGAAAAACTGTTTTTT. It yields the protein CASSFVGQGATDHEKLFF. This chain connects TRBV28 to TRBJ1-4, with 11 nucleotides matching TRBD1. CDR3 length: 18 amino acids. Germline V gene sequence: CDR1 MDHEN, CDR2 SYDVKM. The ends lost 3 bases at V and 8 bases at J; junction bases unmatched: 14.

Remarks on this clonotype: An end of the junction does not agree with germline; a read error may underlie this. This chain uses TRBV6-2 or TRBV6-3 with TRBJ1-6; D not resolved. The germline V gene has CDR1 MNHEY and CDR2 SVGEGT. The CDR3 consists of 15 residues. The CDR3 sequence: CASSYSEGSNSLLHF. In DNA, the CDR3 is TGTGCCAGCAGTTACTCGGAAGGCAGTAATTCACTCCTCCACTTT.

This clonotype has a count of ten or more. The chain recombines TRBV28 with TRBJ1-3; D is unresolved. This CDR3 region has 12 residues. CDR1 and CDR2 (germline): MDHEN, SYDVKM. V shed 3 bases and J shed 4 bases, with 4 bases lying between them. The CDR3: CASSFKGNTIYF. CDR3 nucleotides: TGTGCCAGCAGTTTCAAGGGAAACACCATATATTTT.

This clonotype was detected many times. This rearrangement joins TRBV24-1 to TRBJ2-5; 9 bases align to TRBD1. The germline CDR1 and CDR2 sequences are KGHDR and SFDVKD. Trimming at V came to 3 bases and at J to 0 bases, leaving 4 bases not matched to a gene. There are 16 residues in the CDR3. The CDR3 DNA reads as TGTGCCACCAGTGATATGGACAGGGGAGACCAAGAGACCCAGTACTTC. Translation: CATSDMDRGDQETQYF.

This clonotype has only a few counts. V usage is TRBV18 and J usage is TRBJ2-7; TRBD1 matches at 8 bases. CDR3 length equals 14 residues. Germline V gives CDR1 KGHSH, CDR2 LQKENI. J lost 1 base, V lost 3 bases, and 2 bases had no gene match. CDR3 protein: CASSPDRESYEQYF. DNA of the CDR3: TGTGCCAGCTCACCGGACAGGGAATCCTACGAGCAGTACTTC. Full variable domain (remainder filled in from reference TRBV18 and TRBJ2-7): NAGVMQNPRHLVRRRGQEARLRCSPMKGHSHVYWYRQLPEEGLKFMVYLQKENIIDESGMPKERFSAEFPKEGPSILRIQQVVRGDSAAYFCASSPDRESYEQYFGPGTRLTVT.

V usage is TRBV6-2 or TRBV6-3 and J usage is TRBJ2-6, with 10 bases matching TRBD1. Germline trimming cut 10 bases from V and 4 bases from J; bases unmatched to any gene: 7. This CDR3 region has 15 residues. Germline assignment: CDR1 MNHEY and CDR2 SVGEGT. In DNA form, the CDR3 reads TGTGCCACTCGACAGGGGGCGCAGGGGGCCAACGTCCTGACTTTC. The encoded protein is CATRQGAQGANVLTF.

Turning to this clonotype: At one of its ends the junction is not consistent with the germline gene, which may arise from a read error. The genes are TRBV19 and TRBJ1-1; D not resolved. Per the germline V gene, CDR1 is LNHDA and CDR2 is SQIVND (reference sequence). CDR3 length: 17 residues. CDR3 bases: TGTGCCAGTAGTATAGATCTCCGGGGTTGGTTAAACACTAAAGCTTTCTTT. Translated, it gives CASSIDLRGWLNTKAFF.